This T cell receptor beta chain originates from a study of blood T cell repertoires in COVID-19. Background on the study: Sources were T cells, B-cell-depleted T cells, or PBMCs; the material itself was cDNA or gDNA.

The trim removed 3 bases at V and 8 bases at J, leaving 12 bases unmatched. CDR1 and CDR2 from the germline V gene are LNHDA and SQIVND (reference sequence). The CDR3 spans 15 residues. TCRdb keeps only in-frame clones here, not all; method: immunoSEQ multiplex PCR. The top ten clones hold 7% to 9% of a sample with about 81,000 clones, roughly four fifths of them seen once. Input material: peripheral blood. This sequence joins TRBV19 and TRBJ1-2; 7 nucleotides align to TRBD1. This clonotype was sampled from a human donor in a cohort sampled during active COVID-19. The CDR3 loop reads CASSIIDRAYGGYTF. In DNA form, the CDR3 reads TGTGCCAGTAGTATCATCGACAGGGCATACGGCGGCTACACCTTC.